The present T cell receptor (beta chain) was sequenced within a study of spatial heterogeneity in lung cancer. CDR1 is SGHTA and CDR2 is FQGNSA in the germline V gene. The CDR3 is made up of 16 amino acids. Unmatched junction bases numbered 12, after V lost 7 bases and J lost 5 bases. Carried by each TCR cDNA molecule was a unique molecular identifier. TCRdb analysed the 5' RACE reads with MiXCR anew, one entry per CDR3 protein. This repertoire shows some 900 distinct CDR3 sequences, 36% found once; its top ten account for roughly 21%. Time point denoted: sample taken at primary tumor resection. The donors, roughly 70 patients with untreated early-stage non-small cell lung cancer, provided the samples. Frozen PBMC, nontumor lung or tumor provided whole RNA, which was sequenced unsorted. This clonotype is large (0.1 to 1%) within its sample. Its antigen remains unidentified. General observations from the study: Tumoral mutation counts were tracked by counts of expanded intratumoral alpha and beta TCRs.

This chain joins TRBV7-2 and TRBJ2-7; TRBD2 aligns across 12 bases. The clonotype comes from a female donor with early-stage non-small cell lung cancer. The source was lung tumor tissue, collected at surgery. The CDR3 reads CASTRQASGRVDEQYF. The CDR3 nucleotides read TGTGCCAGCACCCGCCAAGCTAGCGGGAGGGTCGACGAGCAGTACTTC.